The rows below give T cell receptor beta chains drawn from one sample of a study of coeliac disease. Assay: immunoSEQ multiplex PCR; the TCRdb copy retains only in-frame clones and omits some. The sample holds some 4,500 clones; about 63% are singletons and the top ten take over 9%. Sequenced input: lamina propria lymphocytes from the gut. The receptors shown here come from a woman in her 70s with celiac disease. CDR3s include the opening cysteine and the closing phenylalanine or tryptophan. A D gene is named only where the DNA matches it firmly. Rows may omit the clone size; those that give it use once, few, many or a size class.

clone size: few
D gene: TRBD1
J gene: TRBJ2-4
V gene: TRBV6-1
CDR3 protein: CASSEVTAGRTGLNIQYF
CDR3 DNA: TGTGCCAGCAGTGAAGTTACGGCTGGACGGACAGGGTTAAACATTCAGTACTTC

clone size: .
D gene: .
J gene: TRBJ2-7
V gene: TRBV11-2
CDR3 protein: CASSYLGGLSYEQYF
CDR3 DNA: TGTGCCAGCAGCTACCTGGGGGGGCTCTCCTACGAGCAGTACTTC

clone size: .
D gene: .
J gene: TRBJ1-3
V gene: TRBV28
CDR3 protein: CASSPQDKSSGNTIYF
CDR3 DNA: TGTGCCAGCAGTCCCCAGGACAAAAGCTCTGGAAACACCATATATTTT

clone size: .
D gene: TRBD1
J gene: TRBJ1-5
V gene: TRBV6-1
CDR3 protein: CASSPGGAGQPQHF
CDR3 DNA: TGTGCCAGCAGCCCAGGGGGCGCGGGGCAGCCCCAGCATTTT

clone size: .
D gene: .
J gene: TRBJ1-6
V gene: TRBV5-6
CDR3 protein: CASSFGQGPPLHF
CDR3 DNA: TGTGCCAGCAGCTTTGGTCAGGGGCCACCCCTCCACTTT

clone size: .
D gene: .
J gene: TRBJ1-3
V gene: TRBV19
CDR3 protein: CASIGTGSIHSGNTIYF
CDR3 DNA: TGTGCCAGCATAGGCACAGGGAGTATTCACTCTGGAAACACCATATATTTT

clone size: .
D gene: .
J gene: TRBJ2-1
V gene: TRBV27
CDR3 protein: CAIQDLSGNEQFF
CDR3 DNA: TGTGCCATCCAGGACTTAAGCGGGAATGAGCAGTTCTTC

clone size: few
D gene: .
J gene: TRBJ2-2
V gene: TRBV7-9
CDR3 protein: CASSSQGPTGELFF
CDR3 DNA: TGTGCCAGCAGCTCACAGGGCCCCACCGGGGAGCTGTTTTTT

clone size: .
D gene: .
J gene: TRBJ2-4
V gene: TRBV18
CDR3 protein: CASSQSGPGDTIQYF
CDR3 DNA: TGTGCCAGCTCTCAATCGGGACCGGGAGATACCATTCAGTACTTC

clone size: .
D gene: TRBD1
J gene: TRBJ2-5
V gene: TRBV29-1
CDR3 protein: CSSTTGIETQYF
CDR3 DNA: TGCAGCTCTACGACAGGGATCGAGACCCAGTACTTC

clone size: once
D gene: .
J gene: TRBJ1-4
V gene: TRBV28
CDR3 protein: CASRGGANEKLFF
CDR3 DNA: TGTGCCAGCAGGGGGGGAGCTAATGAAAAACTGTTTTTT

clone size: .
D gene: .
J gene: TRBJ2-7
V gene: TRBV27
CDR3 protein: CASSSGSLYEQYF
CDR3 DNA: TGTGCCAGCAGTTCCGGGAGTCTTTACGAGCAGTACTTC

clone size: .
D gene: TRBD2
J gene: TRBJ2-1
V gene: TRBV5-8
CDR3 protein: CASSLRWGGSEQFF
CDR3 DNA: TGTGCCAGCAGCTTGAGGTGGGGGGGGAGTGAGCAGTTCTTC

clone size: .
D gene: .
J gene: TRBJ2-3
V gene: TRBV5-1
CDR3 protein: CASLRGGSTDTQYF
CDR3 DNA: TGCGCCAGTCTTAGGGGGGGGAGCACAGATACGCAGTATTTT

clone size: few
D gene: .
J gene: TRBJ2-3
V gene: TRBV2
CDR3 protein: CASSERGREADTQYF
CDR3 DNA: TGTGCCAGCAGTGAACGCGGCAGGGAGGCAGATACGCAGTATTTT

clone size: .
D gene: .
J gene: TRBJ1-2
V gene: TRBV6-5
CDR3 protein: CASSYSGAGERRGYTF
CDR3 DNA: TGTGCCAGCAGTTACTCAGGGGCAGGGGAAAGGAGAGGCTACACCTTC

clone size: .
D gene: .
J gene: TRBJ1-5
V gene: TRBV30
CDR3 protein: CAWSVGPRTQPQHF
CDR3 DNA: TGTGCCTGGAGTGTGGGGCCGAGAACCCAGCCCCAGCATTTT

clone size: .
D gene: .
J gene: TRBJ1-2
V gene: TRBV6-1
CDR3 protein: CASSDSPGYGYTF
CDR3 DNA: TGTGCCAGCAGTGACTCCCCGGGTTATGGCTACACCTTC

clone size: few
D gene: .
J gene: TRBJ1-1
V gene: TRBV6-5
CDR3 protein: CASSYYPPPGDTEAFF
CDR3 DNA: TGTGCCAGCAGTTACTACCCCCCCCCGGGGGACACTGAAGCTTTCTTT

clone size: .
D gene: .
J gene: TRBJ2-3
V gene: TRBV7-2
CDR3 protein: CASSLTSSDTQYF
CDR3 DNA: TGTGCCAGCAGCTTAACTTCGTCAGATACGCAGTATTTT

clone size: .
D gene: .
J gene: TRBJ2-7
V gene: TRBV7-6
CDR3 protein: CASSPGGGDFYEQYF
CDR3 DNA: TGTGCCAGCAGCCCGGGTGGCGGTGACTTCTACGAGCAGTACTTC

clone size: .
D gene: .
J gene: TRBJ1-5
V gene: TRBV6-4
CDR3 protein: CASSDRGNQPQHF
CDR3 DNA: TGTGCCAGCAGTGACAGGGGAAATCAGCCCCAGCATTTT

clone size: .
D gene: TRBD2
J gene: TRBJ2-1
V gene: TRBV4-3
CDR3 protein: CASSQTSGENEQFF
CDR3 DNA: TGCGCCAGCAGCCAGACTAGCGGGGAAAATGAGCAGTTCTTC

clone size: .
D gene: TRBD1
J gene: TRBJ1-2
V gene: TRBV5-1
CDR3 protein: CASSSHTGQFNYGYTF
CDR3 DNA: TGCGCCAGCAGCTCCCATACGGGACAGTTTAACTATGGCTACACCTTC

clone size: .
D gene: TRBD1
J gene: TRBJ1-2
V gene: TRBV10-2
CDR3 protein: CASTGTGDYGYTF
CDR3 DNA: TGCGCCAGCACCGGGACAGGGGACTATGGCTACACCTTC

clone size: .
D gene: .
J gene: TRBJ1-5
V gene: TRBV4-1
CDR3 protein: CASSQVGAQPQHF
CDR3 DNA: TGCGCCAGCAGCCAAGTGGGAGCCCAGCCCCAGCATTTT

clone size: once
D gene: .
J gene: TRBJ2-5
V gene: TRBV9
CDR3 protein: CASSLGGSRYQETQYF
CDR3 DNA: TGTGCCAGCAGCCTGGGGGGATCAAGGTACCAAGAGACCCAGTACTTC

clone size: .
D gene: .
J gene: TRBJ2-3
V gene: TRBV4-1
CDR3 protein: CASSHAPGPQGADTQYF
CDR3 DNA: TGCGCCAGCAGCCACGCCCCCGGACCACAGGGTGCAGATACGCAGTATTTT

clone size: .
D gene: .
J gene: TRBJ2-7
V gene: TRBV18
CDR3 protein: CASSRSSDEDEQYF
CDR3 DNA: TGTGCCAGCTCCCGGAGCTCCGACGAGGACGAGCAGTACTTC

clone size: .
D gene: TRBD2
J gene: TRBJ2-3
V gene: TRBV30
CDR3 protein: CAWGSGGARDTQYF
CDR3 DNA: TGTGCCTGGGGTAGCGGGGGGGCTAGAGATACGCAGTATTTT

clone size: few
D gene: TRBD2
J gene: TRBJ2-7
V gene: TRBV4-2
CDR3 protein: CASSQDYRTSGYYEQYF
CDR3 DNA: TGTGCCAGCAGCCAAGATTATCGGACTAGCGGATACTACGAGCAGTACTTC

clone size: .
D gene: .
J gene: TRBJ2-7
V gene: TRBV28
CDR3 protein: CASTDFFSYEQYF
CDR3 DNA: TGTGCCAGCACGGACTTTTTTTCCTACGAGCAGTACTTC

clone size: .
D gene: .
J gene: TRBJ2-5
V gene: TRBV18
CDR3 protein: CASSPALTIQETQYF
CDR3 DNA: TGTGCCAGCTCACCTGCACTTACGATCCAAGAGACCCAGTACTTC

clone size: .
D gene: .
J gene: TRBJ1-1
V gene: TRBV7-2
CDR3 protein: CASSLLRQLDTEAFF
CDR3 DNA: TGTGCCAGCAGCTTACTCCGACAGCTCGACACTGAAGCTTTCTTT

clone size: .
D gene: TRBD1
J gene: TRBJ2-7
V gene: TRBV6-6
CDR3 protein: CASSYPGTGVEQYF
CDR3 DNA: TGTGCCAGCAGTTACCCCGGGACAGGGGTCGAGCAGTACTTC

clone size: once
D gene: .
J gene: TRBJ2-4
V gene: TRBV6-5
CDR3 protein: CASSPGQGKQNIQYF
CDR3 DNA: TGTGCCAGCAGTCCCGGCCAGGGAAAACAGAACATTCAGTACTTC

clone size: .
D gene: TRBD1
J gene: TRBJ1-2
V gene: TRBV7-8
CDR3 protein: CASSLVLYPDRGRDGYTF
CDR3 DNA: TGTGCCAGCAGCTTAGTCCTATACCCTGACAGGGGAAGGGATGGCTACACCTTC

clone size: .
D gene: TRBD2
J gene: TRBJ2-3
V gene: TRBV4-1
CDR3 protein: CASSQDPAGVAEDTQYF
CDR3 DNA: TGCGCCAGCAGCCAAGATCCAGCGGGGGTAGCAGAAGATACGCAGTATTTT

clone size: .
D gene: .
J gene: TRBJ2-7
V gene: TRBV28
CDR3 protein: CASSWGQYEQYF
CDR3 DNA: TGTGCCAGCAGTTGGGGACAATACGAGCAGTACTTC

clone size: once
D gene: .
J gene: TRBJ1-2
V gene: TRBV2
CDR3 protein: CASSPRGDYGYTF
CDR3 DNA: TGTGCCAGCAGCCCCCGGGGAGACTATGGCTACACCTTC

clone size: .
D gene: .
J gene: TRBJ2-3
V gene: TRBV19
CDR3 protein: CASSRLGQINTDTQYF
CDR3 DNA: TGTGCCAGTAGTAGGTTAGGACAGATAAACACAGATACGCAGTATTTT

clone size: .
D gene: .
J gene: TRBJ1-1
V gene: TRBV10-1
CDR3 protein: CASRKSHGTEAFF
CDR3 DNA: TGCGCCAGCAGGAAATCCCACGGGACTGAAGCTTTCTTT

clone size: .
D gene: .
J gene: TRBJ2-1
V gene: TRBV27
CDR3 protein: CASSLGGAFNEQFF
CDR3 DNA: TGTGCCAGCAGTTTGGGGGGGGCCTTCAATGAGCAGTTCTTC

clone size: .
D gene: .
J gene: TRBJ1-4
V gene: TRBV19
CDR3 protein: CASAGTTLEKLFF
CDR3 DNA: TGTGCCAGTGCCGGGACAACTTTAGAAAAACTGTTTTTT

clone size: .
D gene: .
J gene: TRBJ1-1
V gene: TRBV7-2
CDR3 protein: CASSLVTPGEAFF
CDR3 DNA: TGTGCCAGCAGCTTAGTTACGCCGGGTGAAGCTTTCTTT